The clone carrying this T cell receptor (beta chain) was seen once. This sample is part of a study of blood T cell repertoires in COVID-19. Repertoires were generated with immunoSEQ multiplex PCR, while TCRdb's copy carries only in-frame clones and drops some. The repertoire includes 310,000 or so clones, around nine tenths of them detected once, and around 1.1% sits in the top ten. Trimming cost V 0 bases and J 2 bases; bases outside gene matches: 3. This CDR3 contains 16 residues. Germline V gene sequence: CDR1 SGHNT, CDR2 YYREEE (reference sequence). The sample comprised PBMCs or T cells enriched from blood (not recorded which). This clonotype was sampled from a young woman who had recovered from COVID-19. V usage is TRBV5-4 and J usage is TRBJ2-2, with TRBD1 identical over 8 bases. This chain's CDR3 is CASSLDSGGNTGELFF. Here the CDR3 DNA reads TGTGCCAGCAGCTTGGATTCAGGGGGCAACACCGGGGAGCTGTTTTTT.